This T cell receptor beta chain stems from a study of tumor-infiltrating lymphocytes in localized non-small cell lung cancer. In its sample, this clone is medium-sized. This CDR3 has 14 residues. CDR1 and CDR2 from the germline V gene are SGDLS and YYNGEE. V dropped 0 bases and J dropped 6 bases, with 10 bases sitting between them. Generated by immunoSEQ multiplex PCR, the TCRdb table keeps only in-frame clones and is missing some. Of some 15,000 clones listed, around four fifths are singletons. The sample was lung tumor tissue. This TCR was sampled from a human donor with non-small cell lung cancer. The V gene is TRBV9, the J gene TRBJ1-5; the D is unclear. The CDR3 is CASSVGSLSQPQHF. The CDR3 nucleotides are TGTGCCAGCAGCGTAGGGTCGCTGAGTCAGCCCCAGCATTTT.